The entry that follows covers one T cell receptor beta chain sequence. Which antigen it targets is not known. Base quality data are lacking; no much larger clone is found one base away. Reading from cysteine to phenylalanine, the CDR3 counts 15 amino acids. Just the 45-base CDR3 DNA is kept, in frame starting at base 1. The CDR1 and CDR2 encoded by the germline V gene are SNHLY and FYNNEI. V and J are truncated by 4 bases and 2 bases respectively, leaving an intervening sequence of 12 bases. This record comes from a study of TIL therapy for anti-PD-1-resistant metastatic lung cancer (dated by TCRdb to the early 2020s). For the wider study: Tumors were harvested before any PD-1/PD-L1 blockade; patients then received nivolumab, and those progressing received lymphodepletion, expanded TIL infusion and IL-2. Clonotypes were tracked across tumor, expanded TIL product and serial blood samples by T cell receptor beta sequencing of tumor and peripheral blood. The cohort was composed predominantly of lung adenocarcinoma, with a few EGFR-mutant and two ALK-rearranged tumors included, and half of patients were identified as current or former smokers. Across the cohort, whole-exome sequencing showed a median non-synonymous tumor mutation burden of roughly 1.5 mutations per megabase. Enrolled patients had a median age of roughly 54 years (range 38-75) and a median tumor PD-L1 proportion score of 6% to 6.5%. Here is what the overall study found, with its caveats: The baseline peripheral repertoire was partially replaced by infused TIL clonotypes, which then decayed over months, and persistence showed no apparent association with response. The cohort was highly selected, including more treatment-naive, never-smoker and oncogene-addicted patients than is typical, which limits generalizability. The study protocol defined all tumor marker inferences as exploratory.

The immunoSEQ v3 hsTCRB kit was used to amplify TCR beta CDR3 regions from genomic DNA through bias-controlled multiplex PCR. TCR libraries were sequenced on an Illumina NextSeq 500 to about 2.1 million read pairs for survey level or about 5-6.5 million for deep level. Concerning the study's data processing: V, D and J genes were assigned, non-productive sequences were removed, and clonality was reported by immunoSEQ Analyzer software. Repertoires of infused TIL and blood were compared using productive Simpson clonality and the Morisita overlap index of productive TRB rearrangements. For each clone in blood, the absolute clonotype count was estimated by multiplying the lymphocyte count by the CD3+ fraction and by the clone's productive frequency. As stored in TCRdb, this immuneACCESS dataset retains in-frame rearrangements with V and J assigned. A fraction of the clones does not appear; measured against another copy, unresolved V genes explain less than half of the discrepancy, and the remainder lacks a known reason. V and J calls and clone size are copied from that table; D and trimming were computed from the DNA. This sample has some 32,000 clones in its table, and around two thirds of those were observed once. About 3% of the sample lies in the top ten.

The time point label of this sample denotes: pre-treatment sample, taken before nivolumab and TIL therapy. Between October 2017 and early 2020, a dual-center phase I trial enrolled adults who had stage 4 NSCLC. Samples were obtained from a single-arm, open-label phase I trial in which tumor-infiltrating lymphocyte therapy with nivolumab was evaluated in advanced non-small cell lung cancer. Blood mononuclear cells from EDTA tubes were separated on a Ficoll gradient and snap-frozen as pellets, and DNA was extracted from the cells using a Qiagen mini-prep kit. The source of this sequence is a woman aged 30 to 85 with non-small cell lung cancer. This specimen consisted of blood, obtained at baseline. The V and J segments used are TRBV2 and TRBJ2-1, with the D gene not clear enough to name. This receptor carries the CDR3 CASSAARSTYNEQFF. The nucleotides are TGTGCCAGCAGTGCTGCCCGGAGCACCTACAATGAGCAGTTCTTC.